Presented here are 14 T cell receptor beta chains from one specimen sequenced in a study of blood T cell repertoires in COVID-19. Profiling relied on immunoSEQ multiplex PCR, and the TCRdb table lists in-frame clones only, not all of them. This sample has some 260,000 clones, with roughly four fifths found just once. Sequences were obtained from peripheral blood. These TCRs come from a man older than 75 with acute or convalescent COVID-19.

This clone is a singleton in its sample. This sequence joins TRBV30 and TRBJ2-7; 9 bases fit TRBD1. Per the germline V gene, CDR1 is GTSNPN and CDR2 is SVGIG (reference sequence). CDR3 length equals 12 residues. With V trimmed by 3 bases and J by 9 bases, 6 bases remained unmatched. The CDR3 DNA sequence: TGTGCCTGGAGCGAGACAGGGGGAAGGCAGTACTTC. Protein sequence: CAWSETGGRQYF.

This chain links TRBV5-1 with TRBJ1-6; 8 nucleotides match TRBD1. Germline V gene sequence: CDR1 SGHRS, CDR2 YFSETQ. CDR3 length: 14 amino acids. With V trimmed by 5 bases and J by 10 bases, 8 bases remained unmatched. CDR3: CASSLGTGGSPLHF. The CDR3 DNA reads TGCGCCAGCAGTTTAGGGACAGGAGGATCACCCCTCCACTTT.

V is TRBV7-2 and J is TRBJ1-1; maybe TRBD1 (5 bases). The V end was cut by 2 bases, the J end by 4 bases, with 11 bases between. The germline V gene encodes CDR1 SGHTA and CDR2 FQGNSA. This CDR3 has 14 residues. The CDR3 loop is CASSLWGAVTEAFF. Here the CDR3 DNA reads TGTGCCAGCAGCTTATGGGGCGCGGTCACTGAAGCTTTCTTT.

The rearrangement uses TRBV7-9 and TRBJ1-6; D perhaps matches TRBD1 (6 bases). Germline lookup yields CDR1 SEHNR and CDR2 FQNEAQ (reference sequence). V lost 7 bases, J lost 10 bases, and 20 bases lay in between. CDR3 size: 15 residues. The DNA of the CDR3 is TGTGCCAGCACCGCAATAACAGGGCTCGGCTCACCCCTCCACTTT. It translates to CASTAITGLGSPLHF.

The chain is built from TRBV25-1 and TRBJ1-5, with a tentative D call TRBD1 (5 bases). Germline CDR1 MGHDK, CDR2 SYGVNS. The CDR3 is 12 residues long. V lost 6 bases to trimming and J lost 2 bases, with 5 bases between them. The CDR3 DNA reads as TGTGCCAGCAGGACAGGCAATCAGCCCCAGCATTTT. This translates into CASRTGNQPQHF.

J is TRBJ1-2 and V is TRBV7-9; 10 bases fit TRBD1. Trimming removed 5 bases from V and 8 bases from J; junction bases left unmatched: 11. CDR3 size: 15 residues. The germline V gene has CDR1 SEHNR and CDR2 FQNEAQ (reference sequence). The CDR3 DNA follows: TGTGCCAGCAGCCTCCGGGACAGGGGATCGGAGGGCTACACCTTC. Amino acid sequence: CASSLRDRGSEGYTF.

On this clone itself: The junction departs from the called germline gene at one end, perhaps through a read error. The chain recombines TRBV2 with TRBJ2-7; 8 nucleotides match TRBD1. The CDR3 is 15 residues long. Germline V lookup: CDR1 SNHLY, CDR2 FYNNEI. The CDR3 reads CVSSRDRGHFYEQYF. The CDR3 coding sequence is TGTGTCAGCAGTCGCGACAGGGGTCACTTCTACGAGCAGTACTTC.

The chain couples TRBV5-4 to TRBJ2-1; weak D call: TRBD1 (5 bases). This CDR3 is built from 13 residues. Trimming took 0 bases from V and 7 from J, leaving 8 bases between them. The germline CDR1 and CDR2 sequences are SGHNT and YYREEE (reference sequence). In DNA, the CDR3 is TGTGCCAGCAGCTTGGGGACAAATAATGAGCAGTTCTTC. This codes for CASSLGTNNEQFF. The full variable domain, with the rest looked up from reference TRBV5-4 and TRBJ2-1, is ETGVTQSPTHLIKTRGQQVTLRCSSQSGHNTVSWYQQALGQGPQFIFQYYREEENGRGNFPPRFSGLQFPNYSSELNVNALELDDSALYLCASSLGTNNEQFFGPGTRLTVL.

A few counts support this clone. This chain uses TRBV6-5 with TRBJ1-5; tentative D call: TRBD1 (5 bases). The CDR3 is 15 amino acids. Germline V gene lookup returns CDR1 MNHEY and CDR2 SVGAGI. Between the trimmed V and J ends, which lost 0 bases and 7 bases, there was a span of 13 bases. DNA of the CDR3: TGTGCCAGCAGTTACTCCCCAGCAGGGCCACAGCCCCAGCATTTT. Translated: CASSYSPAGPQPQHF.

This chain uses TRBV24-1 with TRBJ2-1; TRBD2 aligns across 12 bases. Germline lookup yields CDR1 KGHDR and CDR2 SFDVKD. The J segment lost 4 bases and the V segment lost 4 bases, leaving 7 bases of the junction unmatched. The CDR3 loop spans 17 amino acids. CDR3: CATSDSRLAGVYNEQFF. CDR3 sequence (DNA): TGTGCCACCAGTGACTCTAGACTAGCGGGAGTATACAATGAGCAGTTCTTC.

CDR3 in amino acids: CASSRLGGASSYNEQFF. The CDR3 DNA reads TGTGCCAGCAGCCGACTTGGAGGAGCCTCTTCCTACAATGAGCAGTTCTTC. The genes are TRBV7-9 and TRBJ2-1; D is perhaps TRBD2 (5 bases). V dropped 5 bases and J dropped 1 base, with 18 bases sitting between them. The V gene's germline CDR1 is SEHNR and CDR2 FQNEAQ (reference sequence). This CDR3 is built from 17 residues.

This clone was detected only a few times. This chain uses TRBV5-8 with TRBJ2-3; 8 positions match TRBD2. This CDR3 is 20 amino acids long. Germline V gene lookup returns CDR1 SGHTS and CDR2 YDEGEE. J gave up 1 base and V 0 bases, and 16 bases lay outside the gene matches. The CDR3 DNA is TGTGCCAGCAGCTTGGCCTTGGTAGCGGGGATTCCCATGGGCACAGATACGCAGTATTTT. Translated, it gives CASSLALVAGIPMGTDTQYF.

The genes are TRBV7-8 and TRBJ1-3, with TRBD1 matching over 7 bases. Trimming removed 5 bases from V and 4 bases from J; junction bases left unmatched: 2. CDR1 is SGHVS, CDR2 FQNEAQ, per germline. This CDR3 is 13 amino acids long. CDR3 nucleotides: TGTGCCAGCAGCGCGGACAGGGGAAACACCATATATTTT. Translation gives CASSADRGNTIYF.

The chain combines TRBV27 with TRBJ2-1; the match to TRBD1 covers 9 bases. The germline gives CDR1 MNHEY, CDR2 SMNVEV (reference sequence). V was clipped by 6 bases and J by 11 bases; unmatched bases: 8. The CDR3 sequence is 13 residues long. The CDR3 spells CASSFTGGRKQFF. The CDR3, as DNA: TGTGCCAGCAGCTTTACAGGGGGCCGAAAGCAGTTCTTC.